The 17 T cell receptor beta chains below were found in one sample sequenced in a study of shared clonotypes between healthy human individuals. Profiled with immunoSEQ multiplex PCR; TCRdb holds only in-frame clones, not every one. The sample consists of hundreds of thousands of clones, approximately 96% of them appearing once. Naive CD8 cells lacked CD45RO and underwent positive selection for CCR7, leaving out terminally differentiated effector memory CD45RA+ cells. The specimen sequenced was naive CD8+ T cells sorted from blood. All receptors come from a woman in her twenties or thirties in good health.

This rearrangement joins TRBV30 to TRBJ2-5; TRBD2 aligns across 7 bases. The CDR3 contains 17 residues. CDR1 GTSNPN and CDR2 SVGIG come from the germline V gene (reference sequence). The V and J ends lost 0 bases and 2 bases, in that order; junction bases with no gene match: 12. For the CDR3, the DNA is TGTGCCTGGAGTGTACTGAGTCCGGGGGGTCCACAAGAGACCCAGTACTTC. Translated: CAWSVLSPGGPQETQYF. Supplemented by reference TRBV30 and TRBJ2-5, the full variable domain reads SQTIHQWPATLVQPVGSPLSLECTVEGTSNPNLYWYRQAAGRGLQLLFYSVGIGQISSEVPQNLSASRPQDRQFILSSKKLLLSDSGFYLCAWSVLSPGGPQETQYFGPGTRLLVL.

The genes are TRBV7-9 and TRBJ2-2; D is unclear. This CDR3 has 13 amino acids. Germline CDR1 is SEHNR and CDR2 is FQNEAQ (reference sequence). V lost 6 bases and J 4 bases, leaving 9 bases between the germline ends. The CDR3 DNA reads as TGTGCCAGCAGTTGGGCCTCCACCGGGGAGCTGTTTTTT. This encodes CASSWASTGELFF.

The chain carries TRBV5-8 and TRBJ2-6; 8 nucleotides match TRBD1. The CDR3 covers 17 residues. V lost 3 bases and J lost 5; bases outside the gene matches: 10. Germline-derived CDR1 and CDR2 are SGHTS and YDEGEE. The CDR3, as DNA: TGTGCCAGCAGCTCGGACAGGGAGCTCCTTCGGGCCAACGTCCTGACTTTC. It encodes CASSSDRELLRANVLTF.

The genes are TRBV19 and TRBJ1-2; D remains unclear. The germline V gene has CDR1 LNHDA and CDR2 SQIVND (reference sequence). The CDR3 covers 12 residues. Trimming took off 3 bases at V and 7 bases at J, with 9 bases between the two ends. CDR3 in DNA: TGTGCCAGTAGTATCTCTAGTTCTGGCTACACCTTC. Translating gives CASSISSSGYTF.

The genes are TRBV27 and TRBJ2-6; 10 bases fit TRBD1. CDR1 MNHEY and CDR2 SMNVEV come from the germline V gene (reference sequence). This CDR3 has 19 amino acids. With V trimmed by 10 bases and J by 0 bases, 15 bases remained unmatched. Here the CDR3 reads CATRQGAYSSFSGANVLTF. CDR3 DNA sequence: TGTGCCACCCGACAGGGGGCCTACTCCTCCTTCTCTGGGGCCAACGTCCTGACTTTC.

The chain recombines TRBV27 with TRBJ1-5; D not resolved. The germline CDR1 and CDR2 sequences are MNHEY and SMNVEV (reference sequence). The CDR3 totals 14 residues. The V end was cut by 2 bases, the J end by 6 bases, with 11 bases between. CDR3 coding DNA: TGTGCCAGCAGTTTAAGTGTTGGAGGTCAGCCCCAGCATTTT. The encoded protein is CASSLSVGGQPQHF.

This sequence joins TRBV2 and TRBJ2-1; 8 nucleotides match TRBD1. Losses at the gene ends were 6 bases for V and 12 bases for J; bases not matched to a gene: 10. The CDR3 totals 13 residues. Germline V gene data show CDR1 as SNHLY and CDR2 as FYNNEI. CDR3 in amino acids: CASRMGDRKGQFF. The DNA of the CDR3 is TGTGCCAGCAGGATGGGGGACAGGAAAGGGCAGTTCTTC. Supplemented by reference TRBV2 and TRBJ2-1, the full variable domain reads EPEVTQTPSHQVTQMGQEVILRCVPISNHLYFYWYRQILGQKVEFLVSFYNNEISEKSEIFDDQFSVERPDGSNFTLKIRSTKLEDSAMYFCASRMGDRKGQFFGPGTRLTVL.

The J gene is TRBJ2-7, the V gene TRBV7-9; D gene unclear. CDR1 and CDR2 from the germline V gene are SEHNR and FQNEAQ (reference sequence). V was shortened by 5 bases and J by 3 bases, with 14 bases between the two germline ends. The CDR3 sequence is 14 residues long. CDR3 amino acids: CASSPHRAVYEQYF. Here the CDR3 DNA reads TGTGCCAGCAGCCCCCACCGGGCGGTCTACGAGCAGTACTTC.

The V and J genes are TRBV27 and TRBJ1-5; D perhaps matches TRBD1 (6 bases). The CDR3 totals 16 residues. The V and J ends lost 2 bases and 5 bases respectively, with 16 bases between them. Germline assignment: CDR1 MNHEY and CDR2 SMNVEV (reference sequence). CDR3 sequence reads: CASSLLGGLPDQPQHF. CDR3 coding DNA: TGTGCCAGCAGTTTACTGGGGGGGCTGCCCGATCAGCCCCAGCATTTT.

V usage is TRBV28 and J usage is TRBJ2-3; 8 bases fit TRBD1. V lost 5 bases and J lost 1; bases outside the gene matches: 5. The CDR3 has 15 amino acids. Germline V gene sequence: CDR1 MDHEN, CDR2 SYDVKM. CDR3 sequence reads: CASSPQTGGTDTQYF. For the CDR3, the DNA is TGTGCCAGCAGTCCCCAGACAGGGGGCACAGATACGCAGTATTTT. Complete variable domain (other parts from reference TRBV28 and TRBJ2-3): DVKVTQSSRYLVKRTGEKVFLECVQDMDHENMFWYRQDPGLGLRLIYFSYDVKMKEKGDIPEGYSVSREKKERFSLILESASTNQTSMYLCASSPQTGGTDTQYFGPGTRLTVL.

J is TRBJ2-1 and V is TRBV20-1; no firm D call. There are 10 residues in the CDR3. Germline CDR1 and CDR2: DFQATT and SNEGSKA (reference sequence). V lost 5 bases to trimming and J lost 8 bases, with 7 bases between them. The CDR3 protein is CSARLDEQFF. The CDR3 coding sequence is TGCAGTGCTCGGCTGGATGAGCAGTTCTTC.

The chain has TRBV21-1 and TRBJ2-5; TRBD2 is taken as the D call from the table, unchecked against the DNA. TRBV21-1 is labeled a pseudogene. This CDR3 region has 18 residues. CDR3 in DNA: TGTGCCAGCAGCAAAGCGCTTTTACTAGCGGAGCACCAAGAGACCCAGTACTTC. Protein sequence: CASSKALLLAEHQETQYF.

This rearrangement joins TRBV11-2 to TRBJ2-7, with no clear D. Germline lookup yields CDR1 SGHAT and CDR2 FQNNGV. V was pared by 4 bases and J by 7 bases, with 8 bases between. The CDR3 runs 11 residues. The CDR3 nucleotides read TGTGCCAGCAGCTCCAGCGTGGAGCAGTACTTC. Translation: CASSSSVEQYF.

CDR3: CASSSTSGYEQYF. The DNA of the CDR3 is TGTGCCAGCAGCTCCACTAGCGGCTACGAGCAGTACTTC. The J gene is TRBJ2-7, the V gene TRBV13, with TRBD2 matching 8 bases. The trim removed 4 bases at V and 3 bases at J, leaving 2 bases unmatched. The germline CDR1 and CDR2 sequences are PRHDT and FYEKMQ (reference sequence). This CDR3 comprises 13 residues.

The rearrangement links TRBV2 to TRBJ2-7, with TRBD1 identical over 10 bases. Looked up from germline, CDR1 is SNHLY and CDR2 is FYNNEI. The J segment lost 5 bases and the V segment lost 8 bases, leaving 9 bases of the junction unmatched. The CDR3 is 14 residues long. The CDR3 coding sequence is TGTGCCAGCTATTTAGGGACAGGGGAACACGAGCAGTACTTC. Translated, it gives CASYLGTGEHEQYF.

The chain uses TRBV5-1 and TRBJ2-5, with a weak D call TRBD1 (6 bases). The end of the DNA aligns better with TRBJ2-7, so the J call may be wrong. The CDR3 has 11 amino acids. Germline CDR1 is SGHRS and CDR2 is YFSETQ. CDR3 region: CASRDSYEQYF. CDR3 nucleotides: TGCGCCAGCAGGGACAGCTACGAGCAGTACTTC.

The chain carries TRBV19 and TRBJ2-1; tentatively, D is TRBD2 (5 bases). The CDR3 contains 16 residues. Trimming took off 6 bases at V and 1 base at J, with 16 bases between the two ends. The germline gives CDR1 LNHDA, CDR2 SQIVND (reference sequence). In DNA form, the CDR3 reads TGTGCCAGTAGCCGCGCGGCGGGTTTATCCTACAATGAGCAGTTCTTC. Its translation: CASSRAAGLSYNEQFF. The entire variable domain, with the rest obtained from reference TRBV19 and TRBJ2-1, is as follows: DGGITQSPKYLFRKEGQNVTLSCEQNLNHDAMYWYRQDPGQGLRLIYYSQIVNDFQKGDIAEGYSVSREKKESFPLTVTSAQKNPTAFYLCASSRAAGLSYNEQFFGPGTRLTVL.